This TCR beta chain was obtained from a study of blood T cell repertoires in COVID-19 (TCRdb year 2020). In the study overall: Samples covering the acute and convalescent phases of COVID-19 were provided by collaborators in the United States, Italy and Spain. The material from the prospective study consisted of cDNA or gDNA derived from T cells, B-cell-depleted T cells, or PBMCs. The dataset comprised deeply sampled blood TCRbeta repertoires from subjects exposed to, actively infected with, or recovered from COVID-19. The repertoires were released in a freely available public database meant as a resource for research on the immune response to SARS-CoV-2. Samples were obtained from the ongoing ImmuneRACE study (first 160 participants) and from over 1,000 subjects provided by 6 global collaborators. Nearly every sample came with metadata listing a de-identified subject ID, COVID-19 status, age in years and sex. Where available, HLA class I and class II types were obtained from metadata supplied by the sample provider rather than from assay-based typing.

As for this clone: Its antigen target is currently unknown. No qualities accompany the bases; no much larger clone lies one base away.

TCRbeta CDR3 regions were amplified from genomic DNA using the immunoSEQ Assay, a bias-controlled multiplex PCR. Per the authors' processing: Nucleated cell counts per sample were estimated from amplification of reference gene primers within the assay. Sequence reads were collapsed and filtered to measure the absolute abundance of every unique TCRbeta CDR3 rearrangement. For each sample, productive Simpson clonality was calculated by taking the square root of Simpson's diversity index across productive rearrangements. TCRdb limited this immuneACCESS table to in-frame rearrangements with V and J called. A share of clones is missing; checked studies link under half to unresolved V genes, and the rest is unexplained. That table is the source of V, J and clone size, and D and trimming were worked out from the DNA. The sample table shows about 220,000 clones, and roughly 90% are seen once. Approximately 16% of the sample goes to the ten largest clones.

Including the terminal cysteine and phenylalanine, the CDR3 comprises 16 residues. Only the CDR3 portion is preserved as DNA: 48 bases, with reading frame beginning at the first base. CDR1 and CDR2, looked up from the germline V gene, are MRHNA and SNTAGT. V and J are trimmed by 0 bases and 4 bases, and the gene matches miss 8 bases of the junction. The research as a whole found: The quantity of clinical and demographic metadata differed by source and by participant and was supplied without curation.

Enrolling through a virtual design, the prospective study's participants ranged in age from roughly 18 to 95 years and lived across roughly 23 United States geographic areas. Cohort assignment in the prospective study relied on participant-reported clinical history from a screening survey and a study questionnaire. A participant counted as exposed if, within 2 weeks of entering the study, that participant had been in contact with someone who had a PCR-confirmed or clinician-diagnosed COVID-19 case. In the prospective study, whole blood, serum and a nasopharyngeal or oropharyngeal swab were collected from each participant by mobile phlebotomists. Participants in the prospective study had the option to provide additional blood draws and questionnaires over an approximately 2-month period. Before DNA extraction, prospective study blood samples were shipped either frozen or at room temperature.

The rearrangement combines TRBV6-4 with TRBJ1-2; 7 central bases correspond to TRBD1. The source of this sequence is a man under 40 who had been exposed to COVID-19. Sequences were obtained from PBMCs or T cells enriched from blood (not recorded which). CDR3 reads: CASSDSFSGGIYGYTF. The DNA sequence is given as TGTGCCAGCAGTGACTCGTTCTCAGGGGGGATCTATGGCTACACCTTC.